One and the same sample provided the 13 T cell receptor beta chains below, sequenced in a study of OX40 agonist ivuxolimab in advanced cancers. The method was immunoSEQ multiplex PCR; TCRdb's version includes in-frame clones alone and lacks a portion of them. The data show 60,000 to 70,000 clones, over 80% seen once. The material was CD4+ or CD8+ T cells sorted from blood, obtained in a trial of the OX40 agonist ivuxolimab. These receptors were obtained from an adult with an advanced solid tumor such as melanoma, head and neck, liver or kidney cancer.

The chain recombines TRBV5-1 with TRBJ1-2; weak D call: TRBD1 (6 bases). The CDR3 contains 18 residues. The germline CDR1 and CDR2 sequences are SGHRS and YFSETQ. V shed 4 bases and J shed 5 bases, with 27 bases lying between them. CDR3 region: CASSPVGDYLGGGYGYTF. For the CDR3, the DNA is TGCGCCAGCAGCCCGGTCGGTGATTACTTAGGGGGAGGGTATGGCTACACCTTC.

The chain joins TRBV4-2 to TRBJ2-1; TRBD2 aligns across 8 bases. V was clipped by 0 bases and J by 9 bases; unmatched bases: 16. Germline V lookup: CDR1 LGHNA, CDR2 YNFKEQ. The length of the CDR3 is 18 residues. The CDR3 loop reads CASSQESSGSGGLVEQFF. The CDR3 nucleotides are TGTGCCAGCAGCCAAGAATCGAGCGGGAGCGGAGGCCTGGTTGAGCAGTTCTTC.

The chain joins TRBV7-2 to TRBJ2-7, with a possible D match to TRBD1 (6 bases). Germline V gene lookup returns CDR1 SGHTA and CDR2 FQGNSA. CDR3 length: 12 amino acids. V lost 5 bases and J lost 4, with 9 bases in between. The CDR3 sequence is CASSTRGYEQYF. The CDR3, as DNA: TGTGCCAGCAGCACCAGGGGATACGAGCAGTACTTC.

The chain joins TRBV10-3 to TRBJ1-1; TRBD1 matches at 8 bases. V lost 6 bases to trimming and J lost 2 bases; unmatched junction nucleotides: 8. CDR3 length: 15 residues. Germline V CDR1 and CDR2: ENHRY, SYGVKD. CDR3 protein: CAIRDRARPNTEAFF. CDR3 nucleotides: TGTGCCATCAGGGACAGGGCCCGGCCTAACACTGAAGCTTTCTTT.

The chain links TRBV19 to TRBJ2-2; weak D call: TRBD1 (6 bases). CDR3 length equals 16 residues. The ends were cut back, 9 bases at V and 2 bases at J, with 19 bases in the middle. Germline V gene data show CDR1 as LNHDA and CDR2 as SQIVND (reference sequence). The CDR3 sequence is CASLSQGFPNTGELFF. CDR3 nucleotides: TGTGCCAGCCTGTCTCAGGGGTTCCCAAACACCGGGGAGCTGTTTTTT. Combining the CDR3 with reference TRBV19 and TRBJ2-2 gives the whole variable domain DGGITQSPKYLFRKEGQNVTLSCEQNLNHDAMYWYRQDPGQGLRLIYYSQIVNDFQKGDIAEGYSVSREKKESFPLTVTSAQKNPTAFYLCASLSQGFPNTGELFFGEGSRLTVL.

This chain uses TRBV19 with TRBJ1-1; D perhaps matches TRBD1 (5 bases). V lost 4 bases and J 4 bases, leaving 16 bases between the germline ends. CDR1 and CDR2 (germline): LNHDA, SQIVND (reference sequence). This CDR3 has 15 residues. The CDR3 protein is CASSSRAGRSTEAFF. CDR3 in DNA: TGTGCCAGTAGTAGTCGGGCAGGGAGGAGCACTGAAGCTTTCTTT.

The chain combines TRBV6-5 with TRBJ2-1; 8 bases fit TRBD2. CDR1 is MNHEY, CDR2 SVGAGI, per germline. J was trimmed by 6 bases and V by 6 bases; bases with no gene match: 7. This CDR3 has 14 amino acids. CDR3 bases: TGTGCCAGCAGGCCCCCGGGACTAGTCAATGAGCAGTTCTTC. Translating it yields CASRPPGLVNEQFF.

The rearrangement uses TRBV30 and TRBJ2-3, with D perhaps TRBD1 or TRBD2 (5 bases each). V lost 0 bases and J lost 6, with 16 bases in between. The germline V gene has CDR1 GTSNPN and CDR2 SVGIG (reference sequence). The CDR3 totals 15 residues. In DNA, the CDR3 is TGTGCCTGGAGTGTACTTCTCCGGGGCCCGGATACGCAGTATTTT. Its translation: CAWSVLLRGPDTQYF.

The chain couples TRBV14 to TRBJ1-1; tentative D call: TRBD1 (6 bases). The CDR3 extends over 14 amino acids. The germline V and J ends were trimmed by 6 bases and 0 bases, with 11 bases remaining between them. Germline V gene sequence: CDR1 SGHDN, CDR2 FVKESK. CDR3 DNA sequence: TGTGCCAGCAGAAAACAGGGCCTGAACACTGAAGCTTTCTTT. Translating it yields CASRKQGLNTEAFF. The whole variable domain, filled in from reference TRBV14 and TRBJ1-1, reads EAGVTQFPSHSVIEKGQTVTLRCDPISGHDNLYWYRRVMGKEIKFLLHFVKESKQDESGMPNNRFLAERTGGTYSTLKVQPAELEDSGVYFCASRKQGLNTEAFFGQGTRLTVV.

CDR3 sequence: CASSPGTDAGNTIYF. For the CDR3, the DNA is TGTGCCAGCAGCCCGGGGACAGATGCTGGAAACACCATATATTTT. V gene TRBV11-2 combines with J gene TRBJ1-3; 7 nucleotides align to TRBD1. The CDR3 is 15 residues long. V lost 5 bases to trimming and J lost 2 bases; unmatched junction nucleotides: 6. Germline V lookup: CDR1 SGHAT, CDR2 FQNNGV.

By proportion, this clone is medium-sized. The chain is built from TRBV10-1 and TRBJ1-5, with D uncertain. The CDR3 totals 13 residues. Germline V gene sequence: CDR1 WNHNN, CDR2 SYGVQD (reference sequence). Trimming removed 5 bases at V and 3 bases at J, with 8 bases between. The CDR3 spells CASSSGSNQPQHF. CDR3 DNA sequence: TGCGCCAGCAGTTCAGGATCCAATCAGCCCCAGCATTTT.

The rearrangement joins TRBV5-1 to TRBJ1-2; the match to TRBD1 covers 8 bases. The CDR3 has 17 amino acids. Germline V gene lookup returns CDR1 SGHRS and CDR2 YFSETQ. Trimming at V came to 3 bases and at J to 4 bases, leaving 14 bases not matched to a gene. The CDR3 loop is CASSSSGQGGWIYGYTF. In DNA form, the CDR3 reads TGCGCCAGCAGCTCGTCCGGACAGGGTGGATGGATCTATGGCTACACCTTC.

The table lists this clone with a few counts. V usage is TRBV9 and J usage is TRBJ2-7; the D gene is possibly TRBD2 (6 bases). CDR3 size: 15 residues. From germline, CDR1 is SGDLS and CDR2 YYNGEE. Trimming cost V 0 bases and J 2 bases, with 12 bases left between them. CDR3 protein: CASSVGGGSPYEQYF. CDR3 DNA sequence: TGTGCCAGCAGCGTAGGTGGAGGGAGTCCCTACGAGCAGTACTTC.